Below, 31 T cell receptor beta chains from the same sample are listed, as sequenced in a study of blood T cell repertoires in COVID-19. The repertoire was sequenced with immunoSEQ multiplex PCR; TCRdb's copy has only in-frame clones and lacks some. The data contain approximately 140,000 clones, approximately 80% of them seen just once; the ten biggest clones take up roughly 9.7%. Sequencing was performed on peripheral blood. These receptors were collected from a man in his forties with active or convalescent COVID-19.

This clone was seen a single time. This rearrangement joins TRBV30 to TRBJ2-7; D ambiguous. Trimming cost V 7 bases and J 0 bases, with 10 bases left between them. The CDR3 consists of 12 residues. Per the germline V gene, CDR1 is GTSNPN and CDR2 is SVGIG (reference sequence). CDR3 region: CALYFSSYEQYF. The DNA for the CDR3 is TGTGCCTTATATTTTTCCTCCTACGAGCAGTACTTC.

V gene TRBV9 combines with J gene TRBJ1-1, with D hard to call. The germline V and J ends were trimmed by 5 bases and 4 bases, with 12 bases remaining between them. The germline V gene encodes CDR1 SGDLS and CDR2 YYNGEE. This CDR3 contains 13 residues. In DNA form, the CDR3 reads TGTGCCAGCAGTCCTCAGTCTCTCACTGAAGCTTTCTTT. This encodes CASSPQSLTEAFF.

The chain carries TRBV5-4 and TRBJ1-1, with D possibly matching TRBD1 (6 bases). The CDR3 consists of 14 residues. Germline V gene sequence: CDR1 SGHNT, CDR2 YYREEE (reference sequence). The V end lost 2 bases, the J end lost 3 bases, and 11 bases lay between the germline ends. The CDR3 region has the DNA TGTGCCAGCAGCTTTGTGGGGGCCGACACTGAAGCTTTCTTT. It yields the protein CASSFVGADTEAFF.

This clone was seen just once. The rearrangement links TRBV27 to TRBJ1-5, with 8 nucleotides matching TRBD1. From germline, CDR1 is MNHEY and CDR2 SMNVEV (reference sequence). The V segment lost 5 bases and the J segment 3 bases; nucleotides outside the gene matches: 3. There are 14 residues in the CDR3. CDR3 protein: CASSATGDNQPQHF. In nucleotides, the CDR3 is TGTGCCAGCAGTGCGACAGGGGACAATCAGCCCCAGCATTTT.

The chain employs TRBV27 and TRBJ1-2; possibly TRBD1 for D (6 bases). This CDR3 is built from 14 residues. V was trimmed by 3 bases and J by 4 bases, leaving 12 bases between them. CDR1 MNHEY and CDR2 SMNVEV come from the germline V gene (reference sequence). CDR3 in DNA: TGTGCCAGCAGTTTGGGGGCGGGCTCCTATGGCTACACCTTC. Translated, it gives CASSLGAGSYGYTF.

This chain joins TRBV30 and TRBJ2-7; 7 bases are a match to TRBD1. Germline loops: CDR1 GTSNPN, CDR2 SVGIG (reference sequence). V gave up 2 bases and J gave up 7 bases; unmatched junction bases: 11. This CDR3 region has 14 residues. CDR3 residues: CAWSPTGWGWEQYF. In DNA form, the CDR3 reads TGTGCCTGGAGTCCGACAGGGTGGGGCTGGGAGCAGTACTTC. Full variable domain (missing parts from reference TRBV30 and TRBJ2-7): SQTIHQWPATLVQPVGSPLSLECTVEGTSNPNLYWYRQAAGRGLQLLFYSVGIGQISSEVPQNLSASRPQDRQFILSSKKLLLSDSGFYLCAWSPTGWGWEQYFGPGTRLTVT.

The genes are TRBV6-6 and TRBJ2-3; TRBD1 agrees at 8 bases. V shed 6 bases, J shed 0 bases, and the junction held 8 bases outside the gene matches. CDR3 length: 16 amino acids. Germline lookup yields CDR1 MNHNY and CDR2 SVGAGI (reference sequence). The CDR3 nucleotides are TGTGCCAGCAGCCCGGACAGGGTTCCTAGCACAGATACGCAGTATTTT. Translated: CASSPDRVPSTDTQYF.

The V gene is TRBV2, the J gene TRBJ2-2; 9 bases line up with TRBD1. V was pared by 5 bases and J by 7 bases, with 8 bases of the junction left unmatched. Germline loops: CDR1 SNHLY, CDR2 FYNNEI. The CDR3 totals 15 residues. CDR3 sequence: CASSPGQGIIGELFF. Here the CDR3 DNA reads TGTGCCAGCAGTCCGGGACAGGGTATAATCGGGGAGCTGTTTTTT.

The chain couples TRBV6-5 to TRBJ2-5, with 16 bases aligning to TRBD2. CDR1 is MNHEY and CDR2 is SVGAGI in the germline V gene. The CDR3 totals 15 residues. V lost 6 bases, J lost 7 bases, and 5 bases stayed unmatched. CDR3 residues: CASRGLAGGLGTQYF. For the CDR3, the DNA is TGTGCCAGCAGGGGACTAGCGGGGGGGCTCGGGACCCAGTACTTC.

The chain couples TRBV10-3 to TRBJ1-2; 9 bases align to TRBD1. The CDR3 extends over 14 amino acids. Germline CDR1 is ENHRY and CDR2 is SYGVKD. V trimming: 5 bases; J trimming: 2 bases; junction bases outside the gene matches: 3. Here the CDR3 reads CAISSGTGNYGYTF. The CDR3 nucleotides are TGTGCCATCAGTAGCGGGACAGGGAACTATGGCTACACCTTC.

The V gene is TRBV11-2, the J gene TRBJ1-6; no definite D call. V was cut by 1 base and J by 0 bases, with 4 bases left in between. CDR1 and CDR2 from the germline V gene are SGHAT and FQNNGV. This CDR3 is built from 15 residues. Here the CDR3 reads CASSLGGSYNSPLHF. In DNA, the CDR3 is TGTGCCAGCAGCTTAGGAGGCTCCTATAATTCACCCCTCCACTTT.

The chain joins TRBV15 to TRBJ2-1, with D tentatively TRBD2 (6 bases). V was trimmed by 0 bases and J by 10 bases, leaving 10 bases between them. Germline CDR1 is LNHNV and CDR2 is YYDKDF (reference sequence). This CDR3 spans 13 amino acids. The CDR3 loop is CATSREGGEEQFF. The CDR3 DNA sequence: TGTGCCACCAGCAGAGAGGGGGGAGAGGAGCAGTTCTTC.

The chain recombines TRBV19 with TRBJ2-7; weak D call: TRBD1 (6 bases). The CDR3 totals 14 residues. Germline V CDR1 and CDR2: LNHDA, SQIVND (reference sequence). V was trimmed by 5 bases and J by 4 bases, leaving 15 bases between them. The CDR3 sequence: CASSDRGTSYEQYF. The CDR3 DNA follows: TGTGCCAGTAGTGACCGTGGGACAAGTTACGAGCAGTACTTC.

The chain carries TRBV25-1 and TRBJ2-7; D perhaps matches TRBD2 (5 bases). Germline CDR1 and CDR2: MGHDK and SYGVNS. The CDR3 totals 12 residues. V was shortened by 7 bases and J by 2 bases, with 9 bases between the two germline ends. The CDR3 nucleotides read TGTGCCAGCATCCGGGGAACCTACGAGCAGTACTTC. The encoded protein is CASIRGTYEQYF.

This CDR3 reads CATSDTRGLVNEQFF. For the CDR3, the DNA is TGTGCCACCAGTGACACAAGGGGTCTGGTCAATGAGCAGTTCTTC. J is TRBJ2-1 and V is TRBV24-1; weak D call: TRBD1 (5 bases). Germline V gene lookup returns CDR1 KGHDR and CDR2 SFDVKD. The CDR3 sequence is 15 residues long. With 4 bases removed from V and 6 bases from J, the gap between germline ends came to 15 bases.

The CDR3 DNA follows: TGTGCCAGCTCACCAAAGACGGCCCGACTAGCGGGGGGGCCGCGCAGCTCCTACAATGAGCAGTTCTTC. The encoded protein is CASSPKTARLAGGPRSSYNEQFF. The rearrangement joins TRBV18 to TRBJ2-1; 14 nucleotides match TRBD2. Trimming cost V 2 bases and J 0 bases; bases outside gene matches: 18. This CDR3 has 23 amino acids. CDR1 KGHSH and CDR2 LQKENI come from the germline V gene.

V is TRBV28 and J is TRBJ2-3; 8 bases fit TRBD1. J lost 6 bases, V lost 6 bases, and 5 bases had no gene match. Germline lookup yields CDR1 MDHEN and CDR2 SYDVKM. The CDR3 has 13 residues. The CDR3 sequence is CASSLQGEDTQYF. The DNA for the CDR3 is TGTGCCAGCAGCCTACAGGGGGAGGATACGCAGTATTTT.

The rearrangement uses TRBV5-1 and TRBJ2-3; D is unresolved. This CDR3 has 14 residues. Germline V gene sequence: CDR1 SGHRS, CDR2 YFSETQ. Trimming shortened V by 2 bases and J by 2 bases, and 9 bases separated the two germline ends. The DNA for the CDR3 is TGCGCCAGCAGCTTTAGTCTCCCCACAGATACGCAGTATTTT. Amino acids: CASSFSLPTDTQYF.

The V gene is TRBV11-2, the J gene TRBJ1-1, with unresolved D. V lost 7 bases, J lost 1 base, and 10 bases lay in between. Germline V gives CDR1 SGHAT, CDR2 FQNNGV. The CDR3 loop spans 13 amino acids. The CDR3 reads CASTSTRNTEAFF. CDR3 bases: TGTGCCAGCACCTCCACACGGAACACTGAAGCTTTCTTT.

V usage is TRBV19 and J usage is TRBJ2-7; 7 bases line up with TRBD1. After removal of 5 bases from V and 6 bases from J, the junction contained 10 bases not matched to a gene. Germline V gives CDR1 LNHDA, CDR2 SQIVND (reference sequence). This CDR3 is built from 14 residues. The CDR3 protein is CASSDRVVYSEQYF. The CDR3 DNA sequence: TGTGCCAGTAGTGACAGGGTGGTATATTCCGAGCAGTACTTC.

V is TRBV5-4 and J is TRBJ2-3; TRBD1 matches 9 bases. CDR3 size: 14 residues. The germline gives CDR1 SGHNT, CDR2 YYREEE (reference sequence). The ends lost 7 bases at V and 2 bases at J; junction bases unmatched: 5. The CDR3 nucleotides read TGTGCCAGCTGGGACAGGGTTAACACAGATACGCAGTATTTT. Its protein is CASWDRVNTDTQYF.

In this sample, this clone turned up a few times. The gene calls are TRBV5-1 and TRBJ1-2, with TRBD1 matching over 9 bases. CDR3 length: 14 amino acids. CDR1 SGHRS and CDR2 YFSETQ come from the germline V gene. V was clipped by 4 bases and J by 9 bases; unmatched bases: 10. The CDR3 protein is CASSPRDRVVCYTF. CDR3 in DNA: TGCGCCAGCAGCCCGAGGGACAGGGTTGTTTGCTACACCTTC.

This clone was observed a few times. The chain joins TRBV7-6 to TRBJ1-3; 10 nucleotides match TRBD1. The J segment lost 0 bases and the V segment lost 9 bases, leaving 8 bases of the junction unmatched. Looked up from germline, CDR1 is SGHVS and CDR2 is FNYEAQ. This CDR3 has 16 amino acids. CDR3 protein: CARGQGSYISGNTIYF. The CDR3 bases are TGTGCCAGGGGACAGGGGAGCTATATCTCTGGAAACACCATATATTTT.

This chain uses TRBV2 with TRBJ1-2; D not resolved. V lost 2 bases to trimming and J lost 5 bases, with 6 bases between them. Looked up from germline, CDR1 is SNHLY and CDR2 is FYNNEI. This CDR3 spans 12 amino acids. The DNA of the CDR3 is TGTGCCAGCAGTGAAATCTCGTATGGCTACACCTTC. Translating gives CASSEISYGYTF.

This clone was seen just once. The chain is built from TRBV2 and TRBJ1-5; 7 bases fit TRBD1. Germline CDR1 SNHLY, CDR2 FYNNEI. The CDR3 is 15 amino acids. After removal of 2 bases from V and 4 bases from J, the junction contained 5 bases not matched to a gene. In nucleotides, the CDR3 is TGTGCCAGCAGTGAAAGTGCGGGACAGAATCAGCCCCAGCATTTT. Encoded protein: CASSESAGQNQPQHF.

Notes on this clone: Because the CDR3 is missing its conserved closing phenylalanine or tryptophan, this is likely a read error. The DNA is omitted, as the CDR3 cannot be located on it reliably, and the CDR3 follows TCRdb's listing. The CDR3 loop reads CASSLWGQGALL. The chain recombines TRBV12-3 or TRBV12-4 with TRBJ1-3; the table assigns TRBD1, which was not confirmed against the DNA. The CDR3 is 12 amino acids in total, end residues counted.

The gene calls are TRBV10-2 and TRBJ1-3, with D unclear. Germline assignment: CDR1 WSHSY and CDR2 SAAADI. The ends were cut back, 2 bases at V and 0 bases at J, with 11 bases in the middle. This CDR3 is 16 amino acids long. The CDR3 region has the DNA TGCGCCAGCAGTGAGGGCAGCGATTACTCTGGAAACACCATATATTTT. It translates to CASSEGSDYSGNTIYF.

The rearrangement joins TRBV27 to TRBJ1-4; D gene ambiguous. Germline CDR1 and CDR2: MNHEY and SMNVEV (reference sequence). The CDR3 consists of 13 residues. The ends were cut back, 5 bases at V and 7 bases at J, with 11 bases in the middle. CDR3 nucleotides: TGTGCCAGCAGTACTGGTTACGGTGAAAAACTGTTTTTT. It yields the protein CASSTGYGEKLFF.

This clone was seen only a few times. The chain is built from TRBV3-1 (or the pseudogene TRBV3-2) and TRBJ2-5; TRBD2 agrees at 12 bases. The CDR3 covers 15 residues. The germline V gene encodes CDR1 LGHDT and CDR2 YNNKEL (reference sequence). J lost 4 bases, V lost 2 bases, and 2 bases had no gene match. The CDR3, as DNA: TGTGCCAGCAGCCAACCTAGCGGGGGGGCAGAGACCCAGTACTTC. Translating it yields CASSQPSGGAETQYF.

Worth noting for this clone: This same CDR3 is encoded by further DNA sequences in the sample. CDR3 in amino acids: CASSFSGGSSYNEQFF. The DNA for the CDR3 is TGCGCCAGCAGCTTTAGCGGGGGGTCATCCTACAATGAGCAGTTCTTC. V gene TRBV5-1 combines with J gene TRBJ2-1, with 10 bases matching TRBD2. The ends lost 2 bases at V and 1 base at J; junction bases unmatched: 3. Germline values: CDR1 SGHRS, CDR2 YFSETQ. This CDR3 comprises 16 residues. The variable domain in full, completed from reference TRBV5-1 and TRBJ2-1, reads KAGVTQTPRYLIKTRGQQVTLSCSPISGHRSVSWYQQTPGQGLQFLFEYFSETQRNKGNFPGRFSGRQFSNSRSEMNVSTLELGDSALYLCASSFSGGSSYNEQFFGPGTRLTVL.

The chain has TRBV18 and TRBJ1-3; D is unresolved. Germline V gene sequence: CDR1 KGHSH, CDR2 LQKENI. Deletions cut 6 bases from V and 6 bases from J, with 12 bases between. The CDR3 length is 13 residues. In DNA form, the CDR3 reads TGTGCCAGCTCGGAGAGGAACCTAAACACCATATATTTT. This sequence encodes CASSERNLNTIYF.